The T cell receptor beta chain under discussion was sequenced for a study of cytomegalovirus exposure and HLA in healthy donors. PCR primers comprised 60 Vbeta and 13 Jbeta primers. This table comes from immunoSEQ multiplex PCR, and its TCRdb copy is limited to in-frame clones, with some not included. The sample totals fewer than 100,000 clones. V lost 5 bases, J lost 14 bases, and 20 bases stayed unmatched. Germline loops: CDR1 MNHEY, CDR2 SMNVEV (reference sequence). The CDR3 spans 16 residues. Sequencing was done on a sample of PBMCs. This chain uses TRBV27 with TRBJ2-1; 8 bases map to TRBD2. The source of this sequence is a young man in good health and CMV-seropositive. The chain's CDR3 is CASSPTRLAGGTLKFF. In nucleotides, the CDR3 is TGTGCCAGCAGTCCAACCCGGCTGGCGGGAGGAACGTTAAAGTTCTTC.